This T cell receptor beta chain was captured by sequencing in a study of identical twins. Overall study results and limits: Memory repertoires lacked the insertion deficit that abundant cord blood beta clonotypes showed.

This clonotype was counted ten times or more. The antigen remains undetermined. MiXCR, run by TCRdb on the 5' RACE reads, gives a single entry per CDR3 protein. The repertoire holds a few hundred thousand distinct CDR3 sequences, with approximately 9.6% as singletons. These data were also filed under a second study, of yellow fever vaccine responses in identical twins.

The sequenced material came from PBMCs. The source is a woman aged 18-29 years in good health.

The CDR3 sequence is CASRATSDQFYEQYF. CDR3 sequence (DNA): TGTGCCAGCAGAGCAACTAGCGATCAGTTCTACGAGCAGTACTTC. The chain joins TRBV5-4 to TRBJ2-7; 7 bases fit TRBD2. The length of the CDR3 is 15 residues. After removal of 5 bases from V and 3 bases from J, the junction contained 11 bases not matched to a gene. Looked up from germline, CDR1 is SGHNT and CDR2 is YYREEE (reference sequence).